This T cell receptor beta chain was recorded in a study of OX40 agonist ivuxolimab in advanced cancers. Study at large: Patients treated during dose escalation were battling hepatocellular carcinoma, melanoma, renal cell or head and neck cancer. Study-wide results and caveats: Clonal expansion was among the lowest in partial responders at 0.1-3.0 mg/kg, especially CD8+.

TCRdb's copy holds only in-frame clones and misses some; the assay was immunoSEQ multiplex PCR. The sample contains about 18,000 clones, just over 70% of which appear only once. Note on this clone: Antigen: not known.

V was shortened by 5 bases and J by 7 bases, with 6 bases between the two germline ends. CDR3 length: 12 amino acids. The origin of this receptor is an adult with an advanced solid tumor such as melanoma, head and neck, liver or kidney cancer. This sequence joins TRBV6-7 and TRBJ2-6; D gene uncertain. TRBV6-7 is labeled an ORF, and its function is uncertain. Sequencing was performed on CD4+ or CD8+ T cells sorted from blood, taken in a trial of the OX40 agonist ivuxolimab. In nucleotides, the CDR3 is TGTGCCAGCAGTCCCGGCGCCAACGTCCTGACTTTC. It encodes CASSPGANVLTF.